This T cell receptor (beta chain) was captured by sequencing in a study of OX40 agonist ivuxolimab in advanced cancers. Germline values: CDR1 SGHTA, CDR2 FQGNSA. The germline V and J ends were trimmed by 3 bases and 0 bases, with 8 bases remaining between them. The CDR3 is made up of 14 amino acids. The protocol was immunoSEQ multiplex PCR, while the TCRdb copy is restricted to in-frame clones and leaves out a portion. The sample contains 50,000 to 75,000 clones, approximately 90% of which appear only once. Sequenced material: CD4+ or CD8+ T cells sorted from blood, taken in a trial of the OX40 agonist ivuxolimab. This receptor was identified in an adult with an advanced solid tumor such as melanoma, head and neck, liver or kidney cancer. The rearrangement uses TRBV7-2 and TRBJ1-1; D not certain. The CDR3 sequence is CASSLTSMNTEAFF. For the CDR3, the DNA is TGTGCCAGCAGCTTGACGAGCATGAACACTGAAGCTTTCTTT. Full variable domain (rest looked up from reference TRBV7-2 and TRBJ1-1): GAGVSQSPSNKVTEKGKDVELRCDPISGHTALYWYRQSLGQGLEFLIYFQGNSAPDKSGLPSDRFSAERTGGSVSTLTIQRTQQEDSAVYLCASSLTSMNTEAFFGQGTRLTVV.